The 16 T cell receptor beta chains in this list originate from one sample, sequenced in a study of T-cell reconstitution after alpha-beta-depleted transplantation in children (dated by TCRdb to the mid-2010s). The library was prepared using PCR. Sequencing took place on an Illumina HiSeq 2500. To normalize quantification of the TCRbeta repertoire, the TCR libraries were built with molecular barcoding that relied on unique molecular identifiers. TCRdb reanalyzed the raw reads on its own, using fastp at Q25 for trimming and MiXCR for clone calling, and kept in-frame beta chains. Entries that share a CDR3 protein sequence are merged under the most common genes and DNA. The sample contains fewer than 1 million distinct CDR3 sequences, under 20% of them found a single time. The ten largest clones add up to approximately 5% of the sample. Explained via the paper, the treatment or condition label denotes: allogeneic hematopoietic cell transplantation with graft depleted of TCRalphabeta T cells and CD19 B cells.

The source material was PBMCs, mostly from graft donor cells, sampled 360 days after TCRalphabeta/CD19-depleted stem cell transplant. These receptors originate from a male patient under 18 who had a stem cell transplant for acute lymphoblastic leukemia, so the T cells may come from the graft donor.

In this sample, this clonotype turned up many times. The chain employs TRBV29-1 and TRBJ2-1, with 13 bases lining up with TRBD2. Germline CDR1 SQVTM, CDR2 ANQGSEA. The V segment lost 1 base and the J segment 7 bases; nucleotides outside the gene matches: 7. The CDR3 is 16 residues long. For the CDR3, the DNA is TGCAGCGTTGAAGGTACGGGGACTAGCGGGGAAAATGAGCAGTTCTTC. This translates into CSVEGTGTSGENEQFF.

This clonotype was seen a few times. V is TRBV3-1 and J is TRBJ2-7; D gene ambiguous. V was pared by 4 bases and J by 4 bases, with 14 bases between. The CDR3 sequence is 14 residues long. The V gene's germline CDR1 is LGHDT and CDR2 YNNKEL (reference sequence). This CDR3 reads CASSLRKQHYEQYF. CDR3 coding DNA: TGTGCCAGCAGCCTCCGGAAACAACATTACGAGCAGTACTTC.

V and J are TRBV6-5 and TRBJ2-2; D remains ambiguous. V was cut by 4 bases and J by 5 bases, with 11 bases left in between. The V gene's germline CDR1 is MNHEY and CDR2 SVGAGI. The CDR3 sequence is 14 residues long. The CDR3 coding sequence is TGTGCCAGCAGTTCCCGGGTTTTAACCGGGGAGCTGTTTTTT. Encoded protein: CASSSRVLTGELFF.

The V gene is TRBV20-1, the J gene TRBJ2-5; TRBD2 aligns across 10 bases. Trimming removed 0 bases from V and 4 bases from J; junction bases left unmatched: 8. CDR1 is DFQATT, CDR2 SNEGSKA, per germline (reference sequence). The length of the CDR3 is 16 residues. CDR3 in DNA: TGCAGTGCTAGAGATTACCTAGCGGGAGACACAGAGACCCAGTACTTC. Amino acid sequence: CSARDYLAGDTETQYF.

This clonotype occurred many times. The rearrangement uses TRBV12-3 or TRBV12-4 and TRBJ2-7; D might be TRBD1 (5 bases). This CDR3 has 14 residues. With 8 bases removed from V and 2 bases from J, the gap between germline ends came to 16 bases. The CDR3 region is CASGTTEIPYEQYF. The CDR3 bases are TGTGCCAGCGGCACGACAGAAATCCCCTACGAGCAGTACTTC.

This clonotype was counted a few times. The chain combines TRBV7-9 with TRBJ1-1; the match to TRBD1 covers 9 bases. V gave up 5 bases and J gave up 5 bases; unmatched junction bases: 12. This CDR3 has 16 amino acids. The germline CDR1 and CDR2 sequences are SEHNR and FQNEAQ (reference sequence). In nucleotides, the CDR3 is TGTGCCAGCAGCGCACAAAACCGACAGGGGGGGACTGAAGCTTTCTTT. Translated: CASSAQNRQGGTEAFF.

The table lists this clonotype with many counts. This sequence joins TRBV12-3 or TRBV12-4 and TRBJ2-1; D remains unclear. The CDR3 length is 11 residues. V was clipped by 6 bases and J by 9 bases, with 9 bases between them. In DNA, the CDR3 is TGTGCCAGCAGAGTCCGCGGTGAGCAGTTCTTC. Its translation is CASRVRGEQFF.

This clonotype was counted a few times. The V gene is TRBV19, the J gene TRBJ2-7; D is ambiguous. V was shortened by 2 bases and J by 0 bases, with 11 bases between the two germline ends. Germline values: CDR1 LNHDA, CDR2 SQIVND (reference sequence). The CDR3 loop spans 15 amino acids. The DNA for the CDR3 is TGTGCCAGTAGTATATTTGCCAGGAACTCCTACGAGCAGTACTTC. Its protein is CASSIFARNSYEQYF.

The rearrangement uses TRBV24-1 and TRBJ2-2; no reliable D call. The CDR3 consists of 11 residues. Trimming left V 9 bases short and J 7 bases short, with 8 bases between. Germline lookup yields CDR1 KGHDR and CDR2 SFDVKD. CDR3 bases: TGTGCCACCTCAGACATCGGGGAGCTGTTTTTT. It encodes CATSDIGELFF.

The gene calls are TRBV7-6 and TRBJ1-2; D is undetermined. Per the germline V gene, CDR1 is SGHVS and CDR2 is FNYEAQ. Trimming pared 1 base from V and 2 bases from J, leaving 11 bases between. CDR3 length: 15 residues. The chain's CDR3 is CASSLVAKTNYGYTF. CDR3 DNA sequence: TGTGCCAGCAGCTTAGTGGCCAAAACCAACTATGGCTACACCTTC.

This clonotype was counted at least ten times. The chain uses TRBV27 and TRBJ2-2; TRBD2 matches 11 bases. The junction had 4 bases not matched to a gene; V was cut back by 8 bases and J by 5 bases. This CDR3 has 14 amino acids. CDR1 and CDR2 (germline): MNHEY, SMNVEV (reference sequence). The CDR3: CASFPSGGTGELFF. In nucleotides, the CDR3 is TGTGCCAGCTTTCCTAGCGGGGGGACCGGGGAGCTGTTTTTT.

The V gene is TRBV7-9, the J gene TRBJ2-3, with 8 bases lining up with TRBD2. Unmatched junction bases numbered 9, after V lost 4 bases and J lost 6 bases. This CDR3 spans 15 amino acids. The germline gives CDR1 SEHNR, CDR2 FQNEAQ (reference sequence). For the CDR3, the DNA is TGTGCCAGCAGCTCCTTACTAGCGGCCTCCGATACGCAGTATTTT. Its protein is CASSSLLAASDTQYF.

At least ten counts were recorded for this clonotype. V usage is TRBV27 and J usage is TRBJ1-1; possible D gene TRBD1, 6 bases. The V end lost 6 bases, the J end lost 1 base, and 15 bases lay between the germline ends. In germline, CDR1 is MNHEY, CDR2 SMNVEV (reference sequence). There are 15 residues in the CDR3. The CDR3 DNA is TGTGCCAGCAGGGGGGCAGGGACCACGAACACTGAAGCTTTCTTT. Amino acid sequence: CASRGAGTTNTEAFF.

There are many counts of this clonotype. The CDR3 here is CASSVDRNYGYTF. Written as DNA, the CDR3 is TGTGCCAGCAGTGTAGACAGGAACTATGGCTACACCTTC. The V and J genes are TRBV28 and TRBJ1-2, with D possibly matching TRBD1 (6 bases). The CDR3 contains 13 residues. CDR1 is MDHEN and CDR2 is SYDVKM in the germline V gene. Deletions cut 5 bases from V and 2 bases from J, with 9 bases between.

This clonotype was counted a few times. The chain carries TRBV4-1 and TRBJ2-3; D is undetermined. Per germline, CDR1 MGHRA and CDR2 YSYEKL. The CDR3 sequence is 14 residues long. V was clipped by 6 bases and J by 4 bases, with 14 bases between them. The CDR3 nucleotides read TGCGCCAGCAGTCCATTAGCCTTAGCAGATACGCAGTATTTT. It translates to CASSPLALADTQYF.

This clonotype was recorded a few times. The chain is built from TRBV11-2 and TRBJ2-7; no clear D gene. The CDR3 runs 15 residues. From germline, CDR1 is SGHAT and CDR2 FQNNGV. V lost 6 bases, J lost 2 bases, and 17 bases lay in between. The CDR3 coding sequence is TGTGCCAGCAGATCGCCCAGGCAGAAACCCTACGAGCAGTACTTC. Amino acids: CASRSPRQKPYEQYF.